The clone carrying this T cell receptor (beta chain) was counted between two and nine times. The antigen is undetermined. The investigators amplified TCR beta CDR3 regions from RNA transcripts. RT-PCR in the first round (using the HTBI primer set) targeted the TCR CDR3. TCRdb re-called the multiplex PCR reads through MiXCR, storing one row per CDR3 protein. Here the sample spans about 260,000 distinct CDR3 sequences, about 20% being singletons. J gave up 3 bases and V 6 bases, and 12 bases lay outside the gene matches. This CDR3 contains 16 residues. CDR1 and CDR2 (germline): SQVTM, ANQGSEA. Used for diagnoses were clinical symptoms, serum thyroxine and TRAb, thyroid ultrasound and orbital computed tomography. This sample stems from a study of T cells in Graves' hyperthyroidism and ophthalmopathy. Study findings and constraints: The model forecast ophthalmopathy, anticipating it by a median approximately 6.1 months before onset. Separation of ophthalmopathy from stable hyperthyroidism was achieved by a 13 V-J model.

The genes are TRBV29-1 and TRBJ2-4; the match to TRBD2 covers 9 bases. The receptor comes from a man between 25 and 39 years old with Graves' ophthalmopathy. Sequenced: blood. The CDR3 nucleotides are TGCAGCGTCCACACGCGGGGGGGTGTCGACAAAAACATTCAGTACTTC. This sequence encodes CSVHTRGGVDKNIQYF.